A selection of T cell receptor beta chains follows, all from one sample in a study of T cell responses to AZD1222 COVID-19 vaccine. The method was immunoSEQ multiplex PCR; TCRdb's version includes in-frame clones alone and lacks a portion of them. This sample yields approximately 150,000 clones, of which just over 85% are seen a single time; 5% to 5.5% belongs to the top ten. Sequenced here: peripheral blood, sampled 28 days after the second AZD1222 dose. These receptors were collected from an adult who received the AZD1222 COVID-19 vaccine. Both conserved end residues are part of each CDR3. Fields, in order: J gene, V gene, D gene, CDR3 DNA, CDR3 protein. A D gene is named only where the DNA matches it firmly.

TRBJ1-2,TRBV10-3,TRBD1,TGTGCCATCAGGGGGACAGGGACCTCTAACTATGGCTACACCTTC,CAIRGTGTSNYGYTF
TRBJ2-3,TRBV18,NA,TGTGCCAGCAATCACGGCCCAGATACGCAGTATTTT,CASNHGPDTQYF
TRBJ2-1,TRBV4-2,TRBD1,TGTGCCAGCAGCCGAGCGACAGGGTCCAATGAGCAGTTCTTC,CASSRATGSNEQFF
TRBJ2-5,TRBV12-3/TRBV12-4,NA,TGTGCCAGCAGTTTAGCCAGGGCAGAGACCCAGTACTTC,CASSLARAETQYF
TRBJ2-5,TRBV28,NA,TGTGCCAGCAAACTGGGTCACCAAGAGACCCAGTACTTC,CASKLGHQETQYF
TRBJ2-7,TRBV28,TRBD1,TGTGTTGCAGCTAAGGGACAGGGCCCCTACGAGCAGTACTTC,CVAAKGQGPYEQYF
TRBJ1-1,TRBV5-1,NA,TGCGCCAGCAGCTTAGCGGCCGGTGTGGGAACTGAAGCTTTCTTT,CASSLAAGVGTEAFF
TRBJ1-2,TRBV4-2,NA,TGTGCCAGCAGCGAGTCTCCCCAGGGAGGGACCGGCTACACCTTC,CASSESPQGGTGYTF
TRBJ2-7,TRBV4-1,NA,TGCGCCAGCAGCCAAGATCCGGGGGCGGGAGAGCAGTACTTC,CASSQDPGAGEQYF
TRBJ1-4,TRBV15,NA,TGTGCCACCAGCAGAGATGACAGGACGGGGGAAAAACTGTTTTTT,CATSRDDRTGEKLFF
TRBJ1-5,TRBV5-6,NA,TGTGCCAGCAGCTTGGGCCCTAGCAGGGGTGGAAATCAGCCCCAGCATTTT,CASSLGPSRGGNQPQHF
TRBJ2-7,TRBV7-8,NA,TGTGCCAGCAGCAGGTCGACAGAGCTCTGGGAGCAGTACTTC,CASSRSTELWEQYF